This TCR beta chain stems from a study of graft-versus-host responses after intestinal transplantation. Study-wide context: Recipients received multivisceral, liver-intestinal, or isolated intestinal transplants.

Broader study findings: Those patients showing graft-donor T cell macrochimerism displayed high graft-versus-host to host-versus-graft clonal ratios in allografts. There were GvH clones found in recipient marrow, and some of them appeared first in ileum or blood.

Trimming pared 6 bases from V and 2 bases from J, leaving 14 bases between. Germline CDR1 and CDR2: MNHEY and SMNVEV (reference sequence). This CDR3 has 14 residues. Turning to this clone: Its antigen is currently unknown.

Some clones are missing from TCRdb's copy, which holds only in-frame ones; the method was immunoSEQ multiplex PCR. The table lists 98,000 or so clones, approximately 84% of them singletons. J is TRBJ2-7 and V is TRBV27, with TRBD1 as a possible D gene (6 bases). The sequence came from a human donor who received an intestinal transplant. Sequenced material: unstimulated CD4+ T cells sorted from spleen or lymph node cells, taken before intestinal transplant. The CDR3 coding sequence is TGTGCCAGCAGAAACTTAGGACAGACCTACGAGCAGTACTTC. Translated: CASRNLGQTYEQYF.